The T cell receptor beta chain described here comes from a study of blood T cell repertoires in COVID-19. The repertoire was sequenced with immunoSEQ multiplex PCR; TCRdb's copy has only in-frame clones and lacks some. This sample has over 200,000 clones, with about 88% found just once. The sample holds a few counts of this clone. CDR3 length: 18 residues. Between the trimmed V and J ends, which lost 1 base and 1 base, there was a span of 20 bases. CDR1 is MGHRA and CDR2 is YSYEKL in the germline V gene. This receptor was obtained from a man aged 40-49 years with active or convalescent COVID-19. The sample comprised peripheral blood. This rearrangement joins TRBV4-1 to TRBJ2-7, with D perhaps matching TRBD2 (6 bases). Written as DNA, the CDR3 is TGCGCCAGCAGCCAAGCCATGGGGACTCCCCTTTCATCCTACGAGCAGTACTTC. It yields the protein CASSQAMGTPLSSYEQYF.